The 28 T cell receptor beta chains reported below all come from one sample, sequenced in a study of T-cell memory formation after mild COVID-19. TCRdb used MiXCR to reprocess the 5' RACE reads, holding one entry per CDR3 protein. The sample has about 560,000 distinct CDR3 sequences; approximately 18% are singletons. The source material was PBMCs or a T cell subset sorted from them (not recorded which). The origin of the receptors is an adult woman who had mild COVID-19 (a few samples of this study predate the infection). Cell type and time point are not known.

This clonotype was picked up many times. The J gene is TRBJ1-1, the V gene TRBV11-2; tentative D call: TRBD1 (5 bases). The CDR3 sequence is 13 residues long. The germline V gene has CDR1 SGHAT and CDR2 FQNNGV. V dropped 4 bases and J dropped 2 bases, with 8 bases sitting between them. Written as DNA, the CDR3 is TGTGCCAGCAGCTCTGGACACAACACTGAAGCTTTCTTT. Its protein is CASSSGHNTEAFF.

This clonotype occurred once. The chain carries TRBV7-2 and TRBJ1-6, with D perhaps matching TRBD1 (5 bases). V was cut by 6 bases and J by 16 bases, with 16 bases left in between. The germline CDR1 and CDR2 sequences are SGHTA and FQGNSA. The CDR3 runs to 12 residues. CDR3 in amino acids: CASRSPPGPLHF. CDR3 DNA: TGTGCCAGCAGATCGCCCCCGGGACCTCTCCACTTT.

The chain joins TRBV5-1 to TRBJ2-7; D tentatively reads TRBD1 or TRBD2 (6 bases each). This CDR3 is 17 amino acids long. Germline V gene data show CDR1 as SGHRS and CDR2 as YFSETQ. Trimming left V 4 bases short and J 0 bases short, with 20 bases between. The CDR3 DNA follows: TGCGCCAGCAGCGGCCGCGGGGACAAATTTCTCTCCTACGAGCAGTACTTC. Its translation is CASSGRGDKFLSYEQYF.

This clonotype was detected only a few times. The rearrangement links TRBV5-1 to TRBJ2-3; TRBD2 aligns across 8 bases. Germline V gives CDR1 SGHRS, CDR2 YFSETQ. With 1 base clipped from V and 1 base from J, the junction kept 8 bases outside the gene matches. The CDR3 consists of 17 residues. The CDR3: CASSLPKTSERTDTQYF. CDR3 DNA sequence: TGCGCCAGCAGCTTGCCCAAGACTAGCGAGCGCACAGATACGCAGTATTTT.

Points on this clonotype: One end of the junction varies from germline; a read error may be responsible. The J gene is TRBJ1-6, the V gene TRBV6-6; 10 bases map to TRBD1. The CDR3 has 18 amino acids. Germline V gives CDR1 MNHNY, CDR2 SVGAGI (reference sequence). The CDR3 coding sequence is TGTGCCAGCAGCCTACGAGAACCGGGACAGGGGTACAATTCACCACTCCACTTT. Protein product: CASSLREPGQGYNSPLHF.

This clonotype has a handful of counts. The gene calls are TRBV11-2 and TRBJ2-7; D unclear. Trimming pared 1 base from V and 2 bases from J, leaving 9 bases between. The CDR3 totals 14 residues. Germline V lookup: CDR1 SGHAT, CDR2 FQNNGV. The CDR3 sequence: CASSLVRRPYEQYF. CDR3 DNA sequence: TGTGCCAGCAGCTTAGTCCGACGGCCCTACGAGCAGTACTTC.

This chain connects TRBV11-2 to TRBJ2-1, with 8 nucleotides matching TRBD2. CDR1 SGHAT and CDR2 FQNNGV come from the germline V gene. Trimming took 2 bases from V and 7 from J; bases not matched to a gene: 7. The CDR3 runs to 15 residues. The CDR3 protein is CASSLTAGERNEQFF. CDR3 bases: TGTGCCAGCAGCTTAACAGCGGGGGAGCGGAATGAGCAGTTCTTC.

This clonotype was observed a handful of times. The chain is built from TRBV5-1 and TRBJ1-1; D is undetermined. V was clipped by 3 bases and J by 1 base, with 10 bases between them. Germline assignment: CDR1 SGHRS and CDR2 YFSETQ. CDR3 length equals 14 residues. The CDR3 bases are TGCGCCAGCAGCTCCAGAACGAAGAACACTGAAGCTTTCTTT. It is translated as CASSSRTKNTEAFF.

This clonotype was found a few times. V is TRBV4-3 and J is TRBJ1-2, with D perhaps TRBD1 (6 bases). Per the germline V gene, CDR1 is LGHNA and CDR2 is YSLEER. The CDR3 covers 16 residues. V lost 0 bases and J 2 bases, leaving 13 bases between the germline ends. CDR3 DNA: TGCGCCAGCAGCCAAGATGTTTGGGGACAAAACTATGGCTACACCTTC. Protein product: CASSQDVWGQNYGYTF.

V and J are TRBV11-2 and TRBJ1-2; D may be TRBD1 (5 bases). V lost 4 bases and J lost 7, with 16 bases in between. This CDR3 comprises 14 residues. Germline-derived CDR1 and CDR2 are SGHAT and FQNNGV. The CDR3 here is CASSSPAGNSGYTF. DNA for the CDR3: TGTGCCAGCAGCTCTCCCGCAGGGAATTCTGGCTACACCTTC.

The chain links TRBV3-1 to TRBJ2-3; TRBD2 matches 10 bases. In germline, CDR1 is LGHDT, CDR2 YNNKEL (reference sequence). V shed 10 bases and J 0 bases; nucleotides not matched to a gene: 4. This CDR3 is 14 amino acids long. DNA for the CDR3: TGTGCCACATCACTAGCGGGAAGCACAGATACGCAGTATTTT. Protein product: CATSLAGSTDTQYF.

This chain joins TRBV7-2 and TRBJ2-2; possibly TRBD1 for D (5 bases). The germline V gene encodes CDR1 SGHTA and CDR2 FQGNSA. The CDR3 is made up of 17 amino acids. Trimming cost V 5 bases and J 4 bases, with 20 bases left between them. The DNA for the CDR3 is TGTGCCAGCAGCATTCAGGAGACAGTCTGGGGCACCGGGGAGCTGTTTTTT. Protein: CASSIQETVWGTGELFF.

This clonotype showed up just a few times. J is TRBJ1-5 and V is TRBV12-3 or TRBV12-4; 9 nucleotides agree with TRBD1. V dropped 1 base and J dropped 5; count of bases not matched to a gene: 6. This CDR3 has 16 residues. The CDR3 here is CASSLDRGRGDQPQHF. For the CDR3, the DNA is TGTGCCAGCAGTTTAGACAGGGGGCGCGGAGATCAGCCCCAGCATTTT.

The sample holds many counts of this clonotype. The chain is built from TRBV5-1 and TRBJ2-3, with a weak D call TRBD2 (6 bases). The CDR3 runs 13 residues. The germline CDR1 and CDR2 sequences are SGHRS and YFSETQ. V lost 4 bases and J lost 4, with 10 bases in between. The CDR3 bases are TGCGCCAGCAGCCGGACTATCCCAGATACGCAGTATTTT. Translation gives CASSRTIPDTQYF.

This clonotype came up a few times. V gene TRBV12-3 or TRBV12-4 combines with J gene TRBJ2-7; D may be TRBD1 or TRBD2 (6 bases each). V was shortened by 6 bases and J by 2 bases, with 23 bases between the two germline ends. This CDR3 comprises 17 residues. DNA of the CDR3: TGTGCCAGCAGCCTAGGGGGGTTCTCCATTTGGGCCTACGAGCAGTACTTC. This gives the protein CASSLGGFSIWAYEQYF.

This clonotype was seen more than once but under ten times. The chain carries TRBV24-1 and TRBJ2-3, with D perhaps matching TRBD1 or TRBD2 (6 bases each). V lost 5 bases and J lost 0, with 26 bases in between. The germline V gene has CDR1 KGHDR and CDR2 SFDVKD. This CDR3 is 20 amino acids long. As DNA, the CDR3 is TGTGCCACCAGTGCCCGCCCGGGGGCAGCCCCAATGAACAGCACAGATACGCAGTATTTT. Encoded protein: CATSARPGAAPMNSTDTQYF.

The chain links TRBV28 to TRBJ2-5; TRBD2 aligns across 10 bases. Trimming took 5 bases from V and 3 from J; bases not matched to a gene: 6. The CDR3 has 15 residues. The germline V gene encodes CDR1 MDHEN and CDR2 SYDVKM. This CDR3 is CASSNTGTSEETQYF. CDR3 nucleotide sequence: TGTGCCAGCAGTAATACCGGGACTAGCGAAGAGACCCAGTACTTC.

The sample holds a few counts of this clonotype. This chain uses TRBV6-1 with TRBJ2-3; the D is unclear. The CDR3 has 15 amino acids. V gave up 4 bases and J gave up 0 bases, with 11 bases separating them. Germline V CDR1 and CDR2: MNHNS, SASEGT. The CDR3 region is CASSGSFSSTDTQYF. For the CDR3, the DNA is TGTGCCAGCAGTGGGTCTTTTTCTAGCACAGATACGCAGTATTTT.

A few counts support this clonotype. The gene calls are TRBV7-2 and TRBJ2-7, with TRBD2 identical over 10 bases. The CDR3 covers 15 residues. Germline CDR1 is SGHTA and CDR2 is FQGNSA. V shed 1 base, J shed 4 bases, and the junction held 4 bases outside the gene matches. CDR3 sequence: CASSLVDSGRYEQYF. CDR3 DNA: TGTGCCAGCAGCTTAGTAGATAGCGGGAGGTACGAGCAGTACTTC.

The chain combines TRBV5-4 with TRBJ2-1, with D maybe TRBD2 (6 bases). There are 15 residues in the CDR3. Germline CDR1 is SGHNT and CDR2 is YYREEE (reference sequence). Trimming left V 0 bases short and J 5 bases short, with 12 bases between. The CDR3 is CASSLGGNGHNEQFF. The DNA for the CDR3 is TGTGCCAGCAGCTTGGGCGGGAATGGCCACAATGAGCAGTTCTTC.

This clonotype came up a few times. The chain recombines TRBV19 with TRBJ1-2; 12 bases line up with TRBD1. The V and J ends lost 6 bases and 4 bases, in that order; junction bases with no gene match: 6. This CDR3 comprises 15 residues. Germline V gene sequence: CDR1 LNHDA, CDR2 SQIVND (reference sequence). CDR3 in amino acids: CASSPGTGGFYGYTF. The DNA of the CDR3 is TGTGCCAGTAGCCCCGGGACAGGGGGCTTCTATGGCTACACCTTC. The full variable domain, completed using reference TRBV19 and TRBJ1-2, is DGGITQSPKYLFRKEGQNVTLSCEQNLNHDAMYWYRQDPGQGLRLIYYSQIVNDFQKGDIAEGYSVSREKKESFPLTVTSAQKNPTAFYLCASSPGTGGFYGYTFGSGTRLTVV.

In DNA form, the CDR3 reads TGTGCCAGCGACGGGACAGGGGGGAGCCGAGGTCATGGCTACACCTTC. It codes for CASDGTGGSRGHGYTF. The chain carries TRBV7-9 and TRBJ1-2; the match to TRBD1 covers 11 bases. The CDR3 extends over 16 amino acids. The ends lost 8 bases at V and 6 bases at J; junction bases unmatched: 14. The germline V gene encodes CDR1 SEHNR and CDR2 FQNEAQ (reference sequence).

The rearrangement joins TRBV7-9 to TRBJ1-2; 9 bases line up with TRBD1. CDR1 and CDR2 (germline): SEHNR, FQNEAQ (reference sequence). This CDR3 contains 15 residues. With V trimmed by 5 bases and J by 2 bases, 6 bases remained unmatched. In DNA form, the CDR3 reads TGTGCCAGCAGCCATACCGGGACAGGGAACTATGGCTACACCTTC. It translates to CASSHTGTGNYGYTF. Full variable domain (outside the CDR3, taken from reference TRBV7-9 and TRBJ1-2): DTGVSQNPRHKITKRGQNVTFRCDPISEHNRLYWYRQTLGQGPEFLTYFQNEAQLEKSRLLSDRFSAERPKGSFSTLEIQRTEQGDSAMYLCASSHTGTGNYGYTFGSGTRLTVV.

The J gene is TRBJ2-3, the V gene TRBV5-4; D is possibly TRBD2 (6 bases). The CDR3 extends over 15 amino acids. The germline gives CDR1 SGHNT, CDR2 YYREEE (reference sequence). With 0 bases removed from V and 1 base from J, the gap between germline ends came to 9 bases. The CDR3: CASSLVASGTDTQYF. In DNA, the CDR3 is TGTGCCAGCAGCTTGGTGGCTAGCGGCACAGATACGCAGTATTTT.

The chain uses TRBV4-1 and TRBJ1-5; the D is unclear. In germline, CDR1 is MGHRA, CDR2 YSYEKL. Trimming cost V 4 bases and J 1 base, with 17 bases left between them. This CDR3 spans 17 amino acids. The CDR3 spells CASSPQGGAASNQPQHF. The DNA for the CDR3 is TGCGCCAGCAGCCCACAAGGTGGAGCCGCGAGCAATCAGCCCCAGCATTTT.

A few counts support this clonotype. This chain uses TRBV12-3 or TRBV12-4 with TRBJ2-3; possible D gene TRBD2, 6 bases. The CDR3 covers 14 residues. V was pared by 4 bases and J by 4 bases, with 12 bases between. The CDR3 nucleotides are TGTGCCAGCAGTTATCTCGGCGGGGCAGATACGCAGTATTTT. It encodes CASSYLGGADTQYF.

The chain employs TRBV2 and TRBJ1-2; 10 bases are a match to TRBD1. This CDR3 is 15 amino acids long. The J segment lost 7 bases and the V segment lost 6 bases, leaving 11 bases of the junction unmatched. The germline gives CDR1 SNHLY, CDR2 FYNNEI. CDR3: CASRSPGQGFFGYTF. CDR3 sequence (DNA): TGTGCCAGCAGATCACCGGGACAGGGGTTTTTTGGCTACACCTTC.

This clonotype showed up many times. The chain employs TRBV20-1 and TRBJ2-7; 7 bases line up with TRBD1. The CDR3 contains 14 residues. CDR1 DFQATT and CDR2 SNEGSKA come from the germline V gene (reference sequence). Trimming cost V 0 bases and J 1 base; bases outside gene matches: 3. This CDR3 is CSARDPTGSYEQYF. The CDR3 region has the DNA TGCAGTGCTAGAGATCCGACAGGGTCCTACGAGCAGTACTTC.